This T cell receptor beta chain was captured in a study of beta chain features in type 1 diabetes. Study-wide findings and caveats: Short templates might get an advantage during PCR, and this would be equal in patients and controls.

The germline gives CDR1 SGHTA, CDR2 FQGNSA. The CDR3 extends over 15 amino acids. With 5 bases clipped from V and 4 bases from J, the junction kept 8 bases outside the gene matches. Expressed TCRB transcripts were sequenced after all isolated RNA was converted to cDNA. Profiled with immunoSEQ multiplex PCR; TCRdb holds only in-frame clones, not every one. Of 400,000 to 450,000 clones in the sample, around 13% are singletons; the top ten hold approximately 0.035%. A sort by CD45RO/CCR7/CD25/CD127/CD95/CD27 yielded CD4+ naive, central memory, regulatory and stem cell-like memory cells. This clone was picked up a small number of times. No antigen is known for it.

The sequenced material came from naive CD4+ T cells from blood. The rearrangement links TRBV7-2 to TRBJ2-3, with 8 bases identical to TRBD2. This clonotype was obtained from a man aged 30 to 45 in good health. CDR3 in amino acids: CASSPAGGVADTQYF. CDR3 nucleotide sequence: TGTGCCAGCAGCCCGGCGGGGGGTGTGGCAGATACGCAGTATTTT.